Each of the 2 T cell receptor beta chains below was sequenced from the same sample in a study of cytomegalovirus exposure and HLA in healthy donors. Measured with immunoSEQ multiplex PCR; TCRdb has only the in-frame clones, and not every one. The sample has more than 95,000 clones, roughly 88% seen once. The sample consisted of PBMCs. Receptors originate from a young man in good health and CMV-seronegative.

This chain links TRBV29-1 with TRBJ1-1; 8 bases are a match to TRBD1. J was trimmed by 5 bases and V by 2 bases; bases with no gene match: 13. This CDR3 has 16 residues. Germline CDR1 SQVTM, CDR2 ANQGSEA. The CDR3 sequence: CSVEWQGASFRTEAFF. CDR3 in DNA: TGCAGCGTTGAATGGCAGGGGGCTAGTTTTAGGACTGAAGCTTTCTTT.

CDR3 protein: CASSVELAGGTEQYF. Written as DNA, the CDR3 is TGTGCCAGCAGCGTAGAACTAGCGGGAGGGACCGAGCAGTACTTC. The chain links TRBV9 to TRBJ2-7; 13 positions match TRBD2. Unmatched junction bases numbered 3, after V lost 0 bases and J lost 6 bases. The CDR3 loop spans 15 amino acids. The germline V gene has CDR1 SGDLS and CDR2 YYNGEE.